The rows below give T cell receptor beta chains drawn from one sample of a study of T cell repertoires in cytomegalovirus infection. TCRdb processed the reads anew with MiXCR; each CDR3 protein has one entry. The repertoire holds about 140,000 distinct CDR3 sequences, with about 6% as singletons. Sequencing used PBMCs. The receptors come from a human donor in good health (CMV status not recorded). Some clones in this sample may be carry-over from other donors' samples. Each CDR3 is given with its conserved first and last residue. D genes are given only for firm matches. Clone size is not always given. Where it is, it says once, few, many or a class for expanded clones.

V gene	clone size	J gene	D gene	CDR3 DNA	CDR3 protein
TRBV3-1	.	TRBJ2-5	.	TGTGCCAGCAGTCCAAGAATGGAGACCCAGTACTTC	CASSPRMETQYF
TRBV7-8	many	TRBJ1-1	.	TGTGCCAGCAGCTTAGCCCCAGGAAGGGACACTGAAGCTTTCTTT	CASSLAPGRDTEAFF
TRBV19	many	TRBJ2-6	.	TGTGCCTCCACGGGCTCTGGGGCCAACGTCCTGACTTTC	CASTGSGANVLTF
TRBV20-1	.	TRBJ1-5	.	TGCAGTGCTCGTGACACTAATCAGCCCCAGCATTTT	CSARDTNQPQHF
TRBV15	many	TRBJ2-3	.	TGTGCCACCAGCCGCGGGAGCACAGATACGCAGTATTTT	CATSRGSTDTQYF
TRBV12-3/TRBV12-4	many	TRBJ2-5	TRBD2	TGTGCCAGCAGCCCGGGGGGGGGGTCAGAGACCCAGTACTTC	CASSPGGGSETQYF
TRBV11-2	many	TRBJ2-2	.	TGTGCCAGCAGCTTCCGCGGGACACCAAAACGTTACAGGGAGCTGTTTTTT	CASSFRGTPKRYRELFF
TRBV19	many	TRBJ2-5	.	TGTGCCAGTAGTATCCAAGAGACCCAGTACTTC	CASSIQETQYF
TRBV5-4	.	TRBJ1-2	.	TGTGCCAGCAGCTTGGACCAGGCGGGGAGATATGGCTACACCTTC	CASSLDQAGRYGYTF
TRBV5-1	few	TRBJ1-2	.	TGCGCCAGCAGCACGGACCCGGCTAACTATGGCTACACCTTC	CASSTDPANYGYTF
TRBV20-1	many	TRBJ1-1	TRBD1	TGCAGTGCTAGAGTAGAGTCAGGGGGCCAAAACACTGAAGCTTTCTTT	CSARVESGGQNTEAFF
TRBV7-6	many	TRBJ2-5	TRBD2	TGTGCCAGCAGCCCTCTAGCGGGGGGGCAAGAGACCCAGTACTTC	CASSPLAGGQETQYF
TRBV2	.	TRBJ2-7	TRBD2	TGTGCCAGCAGTGGAGTGGGGGGGACTCTCGACGAGCAGTACTTC	CASSGVGGTLDEQYF
TRBV2	.	TRBJ1-1	.	TGTGCCAGCAGTGAAGCGCCTCGGGGGCCATCGAACACTGAAGCTTTCTTT	CASSEAPRGPSNTEAFF
TRBV28	few	TRBJ1-5	.	TGTGCCAGCAGTGCCCAGGGAGGCTTGGGCAATCAGCCCCAGCATTTT	CASSAQGGLGNQPQHF
TRBV9	few	TRBJ2-5	TRBD2	TGTGCCAGCAGCGTACCGGCGGGGGGGGCAGAGACCCAGTACTTC	CASSVPAGGAETQYF
TRBV12-3/TRBV12-4	many	TRBJ1-2	TRBD1	TGTGCCAGCAGCCCACTAGAAACGACAGGGGCAGGCTACACCTTC	CASSPLETTGAGYTF
TRBV18	.	TRBJ1-3	TRBD1	TGTGCCAGCTCACTGGACAGGGGGCTAGCTGGAAACACCATATATTTT	CASSLDRGLAGNTIYF
TRBV19	many	TRBJ1-1	.	TGTGCCAGTAGCACTGGGAGGCAAAGAAACACTGAAGCTTTCTTT	CASSTGRQRNTEAFF
TRBV28	many	TRBJ1-6	.	TGTGCCAGCAGTTGGGGGGGTGCCTATAATTCACCCCTCCACTTT	CASSWGGAYNSPLHF
TRBV7-8	many	TRBJ1-6	TRBD1	TGTGCCAGCAGCTTACGGGACAGGGGAGATTCACCCCTCCACTTT	CASSLRDRGDSPLHF
TRBV20-1	few	TRBJ1-5	TRBD1	TGCAGTGTCAACCAGGGGGAACAGCCCCAGCATTTT	CSVNQGEQPQHF
TRBV4-1	many	TRBJ2-3	.	TGCGCCAGCAGCCAAGATGTGGTTCCTAGCACAGATACGCAGTATTTT	CASSQDVVPSTDTQYF
TRBV6-2/TRBV6-3	many	TRBJ2-1	.	TGTGCCAGCAGTTACACGGGTCCTTACAATGAGCAGTTCTTC	CASSYTGPYNEQFF
TRBV27	many	TRBJ2-1	TRBD1	TGTGCCAGCAGTTCACGTCCGGGACAGTTATCCAGCTCCTACAATGAGCAGTTCTTC	CASSSRPGQLSSSYNEQFF
TRBV7-2	many	TRBJ2-5	.	TGTGCCAGCAGCTTAGGATGGGGATCCCAGAACGAGGAGACCCAGTACTTC	CASSLGWGSQNEETQYF
TRBV29-1	.	TRBJ2-7	TRBD1	TGCAGCGTTGAAGGGGGGACAGGGGGCTTGTACAAGCAGTACTTC	CSVEGGTGGLYKQYF
TRBV2	many	TRBJ2-3	.	TGTGCCAGCAGGCCCTCTATCACAGATACGCAGTATTTT	CASRPSITDTQYF
TRBV6-2/TRBV6-3	many	TRBJ1-5	TRBD1	TGTGCCAGCAGTTATTACGGACAGGCAGGTCAGCCCCAGCATTTT	CASSYYGQAGQPQHF
TRBV15	few	TRBJ1-5	.	TGTGCCACCAGCAGAGACAGGGCCGGTCAGCCCCAGCATTTT	CATSRDRAGQPQHF
TRBV19	few	TRBJ2-2	TRBD1	TGTGCCAGTAGTACGGACAGGTCGGGCACCGGGGAGCTGTTTTTT	CASSTDRSGTGELFF
TRBV2	many	TRBJ2-7	.	TGTGCCAGCACCCAAGCGGACTCCTACGAGCAGTACTTC	CASTQADSYEQYF
TRBV19	many	TRBJ2-5	TRBD1	TGTGCCAGTAGTATGAGGACAGGGGGCGGGGAGACCCAGTACTTC	CASSMRTGGGETQYF
TRBV24-1	many	TRBJ2-5	TRBD1	TGTGCCACCAGTGAGAGGGACAGGGCGCAGACCCAGTACTTC	CATSERDRAQTQYF
TRBV20-1	.	TRBJ2-1	TRBD2	TGCAGTGCTAGAGATTGGGGGGGTCCAAACAATGAGCAGTTCTTC	CSARDWGGPNNEQFF
TRBV20-1	many	TRBJ2-3	TRBD2	TGCAGTGCTAGACGGACCGGACTAGCGGGGCCTACTAGCACAGATACGCAGTATTTT	CSARRTGLAGPTSTDTQYF
TRBV6-2/TRBV6-3	many	TRBJ2-3	.	TGTGCCAGCAAGACCGCCGGAAGGGCAAGGACAGATACGCAGTATTTT	CASKTAGRARTDTQYF
TRBV4-2	.	TRBJ1-5	.	TGTGCCAGCAGCCAAGAAGGTTCAGGCAATCAGCCCCAGCATTTT	CASSQEGSGNQPQHF